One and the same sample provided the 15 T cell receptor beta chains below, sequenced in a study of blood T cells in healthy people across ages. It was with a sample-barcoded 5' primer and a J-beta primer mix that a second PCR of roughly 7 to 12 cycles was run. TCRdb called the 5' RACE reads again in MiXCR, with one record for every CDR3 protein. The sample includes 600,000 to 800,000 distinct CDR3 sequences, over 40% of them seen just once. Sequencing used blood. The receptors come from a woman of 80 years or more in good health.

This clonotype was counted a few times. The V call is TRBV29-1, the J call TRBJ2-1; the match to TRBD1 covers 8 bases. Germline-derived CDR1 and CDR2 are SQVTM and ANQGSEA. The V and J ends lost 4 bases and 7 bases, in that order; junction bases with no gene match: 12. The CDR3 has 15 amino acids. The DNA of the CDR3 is TGCAGCGTTGTGTTGAGGCAGGGGGCGCAGAATGAGCAGTTCTTC. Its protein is CSVVLRQGAQNEQFF.

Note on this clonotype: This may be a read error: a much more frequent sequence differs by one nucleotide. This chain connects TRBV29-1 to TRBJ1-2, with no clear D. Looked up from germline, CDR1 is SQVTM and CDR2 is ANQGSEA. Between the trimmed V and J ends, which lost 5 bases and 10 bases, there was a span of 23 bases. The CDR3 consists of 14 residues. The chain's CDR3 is CSVFGWATAGDYTF. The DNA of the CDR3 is TGCAGCGTTTTTGGATGGGCTACTGCGGGCGACTACACCTTC.

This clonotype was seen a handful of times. The CDR3 region has the DNA TGTGCCAGCAGTTTAGGAAGGGGACGGTTCAATAATTCACCCCTCCACTTT. It codes for CASSLGRGRFNNSPLHF. V gene TRBV27 combines with J gene TRBJ1-6, with D perhaps TRBD1 (5 bases). Germline lookup yields CDR1 MNHEY and CDR2 SMNVEV (reference sequence). V shed 2 bases and J shed 5 bases, with 16 bases lying between them. The CDR3 runs 17 residues.

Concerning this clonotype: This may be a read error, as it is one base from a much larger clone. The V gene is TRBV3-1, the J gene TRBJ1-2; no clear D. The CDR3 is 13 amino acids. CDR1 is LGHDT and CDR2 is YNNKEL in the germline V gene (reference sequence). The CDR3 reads CAGSQATRGGYTF. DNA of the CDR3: TGTGCCGGCAGCCAAGCTACCCGGGGTGGCTACACCTTC.

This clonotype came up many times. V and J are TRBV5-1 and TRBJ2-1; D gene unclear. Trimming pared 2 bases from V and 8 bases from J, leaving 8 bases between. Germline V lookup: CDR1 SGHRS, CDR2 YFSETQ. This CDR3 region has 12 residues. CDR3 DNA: TGCGCCAGCAGCTTAGACTCCGATGAGCAGTTCTTC. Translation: CASSLDSDEQFF.

In DNA form, the CDR3 reads TGTGCCAGCAGCTTTACGAGGGGGGCGGGAGATACGCAGTATTTT. It encodes CASSFTRGAGDTQYF. This rearrangement joins TRBV7-2 to TRBJ2-3; the D gene could be TRBD1 or TRBD2 (6 bases each). Deletions cut 3 bases from V and 5 bases from J, with 15 bases between. Germline V gene data show CDR1 as SGHTA and CDR2 as FQGNSA. This CDR3 comprises 15 residues.

The CDR3 DNA is TGTGCCAGCAGTTACTCATCCGGGACTGAAAAACTGTTTTTT. The encoded protein is CASSYSSGTEKLFF. The J gene is TRBJ1-4, the V gene TRBV6-5; D is possibly TRBD1 (5 bases). The CDR3 length is 14 residues. V lost 0 bases to trimming and J lost 7 bases, with 9 bases between them. Germline CDR1 reads MNHEY; CDR2 reads SVGAGI.

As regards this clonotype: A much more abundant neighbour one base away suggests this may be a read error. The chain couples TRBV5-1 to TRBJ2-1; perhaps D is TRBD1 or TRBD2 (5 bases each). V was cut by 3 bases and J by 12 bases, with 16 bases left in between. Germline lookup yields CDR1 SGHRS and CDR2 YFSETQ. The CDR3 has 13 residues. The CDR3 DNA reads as TGCGCCAGCAGCTCGGGACCCTGGGGTGGGCAGTTCTTC. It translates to CASSSGPWGGQFF.

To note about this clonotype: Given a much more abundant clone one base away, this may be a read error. CDR3 in DNA: TGTGCCAGCACCGAAACTAGATACAATGGGCAGTTCTTC. It specifies CASTETRYNGQFF. The V call is TRBV6-5, the J call TRBJ2-1, with D possibly matching TRBD2 (5 bases). Looked up from germline, CDR1 is MNHEY and CDR2 is SVGAGI. The length of the CDR3 is 13 residues.

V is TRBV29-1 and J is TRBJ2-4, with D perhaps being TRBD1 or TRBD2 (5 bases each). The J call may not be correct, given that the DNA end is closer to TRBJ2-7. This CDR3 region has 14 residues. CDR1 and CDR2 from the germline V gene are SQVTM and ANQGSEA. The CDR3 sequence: CSVEVGTEAYEQYF. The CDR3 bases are TGCAGCGTTGAGGTCGGGACGGAGGCCTACGAGCAGTACTTC.

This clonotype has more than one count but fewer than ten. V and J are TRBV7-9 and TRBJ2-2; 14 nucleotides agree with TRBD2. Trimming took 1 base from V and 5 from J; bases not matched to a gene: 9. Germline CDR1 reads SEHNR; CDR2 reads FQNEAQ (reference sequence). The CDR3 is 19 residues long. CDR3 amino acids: CASSLGMGLAGERTGELFF. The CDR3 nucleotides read TGTGCCAGCAGCTTAGGGATGGGACTAGCGGGAGAAAGGACCGGGGAGCTGTTTTTT. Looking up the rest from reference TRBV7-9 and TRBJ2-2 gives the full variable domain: DTGVSQNPRHKITKRGQNVTFRCDPISEHNRLYWYRQTLGQGPEFLTYFQNEAQLEKSRLLSDRFSAERPKGSFSTLEIQRTEQGDSAMYLCASSLGMGLAGERTGELFFGEGSRLTVL.

The CDR3 DNA follows: TGCAGTGCTCACTCCGGAGTGCTGGGGGGCATTCAGTACTTC. Its translation is CSAHSGVLGGIQYF. The chain employs TRBV20-1 and TRBJ2-4; D is perhaps TRBD2 (6 bases). This CDR3 has 14 amino acids. Trimming removed 5 bases at V and 9 bases at J, with 20 bases between. Germline lookup yields CDR1 DFQATT and CDR2 SNEGSKA (reference sequence).

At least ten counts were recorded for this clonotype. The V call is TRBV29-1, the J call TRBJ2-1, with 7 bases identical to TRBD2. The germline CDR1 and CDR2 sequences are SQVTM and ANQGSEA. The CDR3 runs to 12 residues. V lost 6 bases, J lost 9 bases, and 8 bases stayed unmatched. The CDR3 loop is CSVGGRAVEQFF. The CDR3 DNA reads TGCAGCGTCGGAGGGAGGGCGGTTGAGCAGTTCTTC.

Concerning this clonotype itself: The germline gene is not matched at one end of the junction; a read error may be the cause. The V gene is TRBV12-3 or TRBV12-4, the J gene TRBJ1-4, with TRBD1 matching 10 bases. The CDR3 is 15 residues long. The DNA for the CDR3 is TGTACCAGCAGTTCCAACCGGGACAGGGGTGAAAAACTGTTTTTT. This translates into CTSSSNRDRGEKLFF.

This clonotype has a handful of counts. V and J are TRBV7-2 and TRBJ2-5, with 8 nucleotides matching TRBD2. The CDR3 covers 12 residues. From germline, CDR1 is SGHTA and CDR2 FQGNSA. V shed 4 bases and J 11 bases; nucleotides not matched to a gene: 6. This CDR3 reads CASSSGGGEQYF. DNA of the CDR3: TGTGCCAGCAGCTCCGGGGGGGGTGAGCAGTACTTC.